A selection of T cell receptor beta chains follows, all from one sample in a study of blood T cell repertoires in COVID-19. Produced via immunoSEQ multiplex PCR; TCRdb's table is partial and in-frame only. The repertoire consists of 110,000 or so clones, with roughly 79% occurring once and the leading ten covering over 8.5%. The source material was peripheral blood. Every receptor here comes from a woman in her sixties or seventies with acute or convalescent COVID-19. CDR3s include the opening cysteine and the closing phenylalanine or tryptophan. D genes are given only for firm matches. Clone size is not always given. Where it is, it says once, few, many or a class for expanded clones.

TRBD2,TRBJ2-7,.,TRBV28,CASTGGSKYEQYF,TGTGCCAGCACCGGCGGGAGCAAATACGAGCAGTACTTC
.,TRBJ1-4,.,TRBV5-8,CASSLAGVEKLFF,TGTGCCAGCAGCTTGGCGGGGGTTGAAAAACTGTTTTTT
.,TRBJ1-6,.,TRBV27,CASPYGGGASSYNSPLHF,TGTGCCAGCCCTTATGGTGGGGGGGCGAGCTCCTATAATTCACCCCTCCACTTT
.,TRBJ2-1,few,TRBV6-5,CASAQDYISYNEQFF,TGTGCCAGCGCCCAAGACTACATTTCCTACAATGAGCAGTTCTTC
TRBD1,TRBJ2-5,few,TRBV6-5,CASSYGTAQETQYF,TGTGCCAGCAGTTACGGGACAGCACAAGAGACCCAGTACTTC
.,TRBJ2-7,.,TRBV6-2/TRBV6-3,CASSPDTSYEQYF,TGTGCCAGCAGCCCGGACACCTCCTACGAGCAGTACTTC
.,TRBJ2-2,.,TRBV15,CATSRPYTGELFF,TGTGCCACCAGCAGACCTTACACCGGGGAGCTGTTTTTT
TRBD2,TRBJ2-1,.,TRBV5-4,CASSSQREGSGNEQFF,TGTGCCAGCAGCTCCCAGCGGGAGGGGTCAGGGAATGAGCAGTTCTTC
TRBD1,TRBJ2-1,.,TRBV29-1,CSASVGQGSFYEQFF,TGCAGCGCCTCAGTTGGACAGGGGAGTTTCTATGAGCAGTTCTTC
TRBD1,TRBJ1-5,few,TRBV3-1/TRBV3-2,CASSQRGTENQPQHF,TGTGCCAGCAGCCAAAGAGGGACAGAAAATCAGCCCCAGCATTTT
.,TRBJ1-2,.,TRBV6-5,CASSYSLLGGGYGYTF,TGTGCCAGCAGTTACTCGCTTCTAGGGGGGGGCTATGGCTACACCTTC
.,TRBJ2-3,few,TRBV9,CASSPWAGRSTDTQYF,TGTGCCAGCAGCCCGTGGGCGGGACGAAGCACAGATACGCAGTATTTT
TRBD2,TRBJ2-3,.,TRBV9,CASSETRGEGTDTQYF,TGTGCCAGCAGCGAAACCCGGGGGGAAGGCACAGATACGCAGTATTTT
TRBD2,TRBJ2-3,.,TRBV9,CASSGTSGETRDTQYF,TGTGCCAGCAGCGGGACTAGCGGGGAAACACGTGATACGCAGTATTTT
.,TRBJ2-4,.,TRBV4-3,CASSQDRGGTKNIQYF,TGCGCCAGCAGCCAAGATCGAGGAGGGACCAAAAACATTCAGTACTTC
.,TRBJ2-3,.,TRBV14,CASSQGVSVNTQYF,TGTGCCAGCAGCCAAGGTGTTTCAGTCAATACGCAGTATTTT
.,TRBJ2-7,.,TRBV7-9,CASSLSVLSEQYF,TGTGCCAGCAGCTTGTCCGTTCTCTCCGAGCAGTACTTC
.,TRBJ1-4,.,TRBV19,CASPPPGPGDEKLFF,TGTGCCAGCCCCCCGCCGGGGCCGGGGGATGAAAAACTGTTTTTT
TRBD2,TRBJ2-3,few,TRBV6-5,CASGLAGVADTQYF,TGTGCCAGCGGGCTAGCGGGAGTAGCAGATACGCAGTATTTT
TRBD2,TRBJ2-1,.,TRBV9,CASSVAGGLAGRDNEQFF,TGTGCCAGCAGCGTAGCTGGGGGACTAGCGGGGCGGGACAATGAGCAGTTCTTC
.,TRBJ1-2,.,TRBV7-9,CASSLALSGDGYTF,TGTGCCAGCAGCTTAGCCCTGTCAGGGGATGGCTACACCTTC
TRBD2,TRBJ2-7,.,TRBV19,CASSSAGGTYEQYF,TGTGCCAGTAGCTCAGCGGGAGGGACCTACGAGCAGTACTTC
.,TRBJ2-2,.,TRBV10-1,CASSTNTGELFF,TGCGCCAGCAGTACAAACACCGGGGAGCTGTTTTTT
.,TRBJ2-7,.,TRBV19,CASSNQGRTPYEQYF,TGTGCCAGTAGTAACCAGGGGCGAACCCCCTACGAGCAGTACTTC
TRBD1,TRBJ1-4,.,TRBV7-6,CASSLDVVGTGSRRTNEKLFF,TGTGCCAGCAGCTTAGATGTTGTCGGGACAGGGTCTCGGCGAACTAATGAAAAACTGTTTTTT
.,TRBJ2-6,.,TRBV28,CASSYRAGANVLTF,TGTGCCAGCAGTTACAGGGCCGGGGCCAACGTCCTGACTTTC
.,TRBJ1-5,.,TRBV19,CASSAQGGQPQHF,TGTGCCAGTAGCGCCCAGGGAGGTCAGCCCCAGCATTTT
.,TRBJ1-2,once,TRBV9,CASSVGPGSANYGYTF,TGTGCCAGCAGCGTAGGCCCCGGGAGCGCTAACTATGGCTACACCTTC
.,TRBJ1-2,.,TRBV21-1,CASSKARPGEGNYGYTF,TGTGCCAGCAGCAAAGCGCGGCCAGGGGAGGGGAACTATGGCTACACCTTC
.,TRBJ1-1,few,TRBV21-1,CASSKVCRIRSEAFF,TGTGCCAGCAGCAAAGTCTGTAGGATTCGGAGTGAAGCTTTCTTT
.,TRBJ2-5,.,TRBV28,CASSRQGAETQYF,TGTGCCAGCAGCAGGCAAGGGGCCGAGACCCAGTACTTC
TRBD1,TRBJ2-2,once,TRBV18,CASSPGQGNTGELFF,TGTGCCAGCTCACCCGGACAGGGAAACACCGGGGAGCTGTTTTTT
.,TRBJ2-1,.,TRBV5-1,CASSLDRLSSYNEQFF,TGCGCCAGCAGCTTGGATCGGTTAAGCTCCTACAATGAGCAGTTCTTC
TRBD2,TRBJ2-3,.,TRBV7-7,CASSLGGSSGTDTQYF,TGTGCTAGCAGCTTGGGCGGGAGCTCTGGCACAGATACGCAGTATTTT
.,TRBJ2-2,.,TRBV2,CASTLPGGELFF,TGTGCCAGCACCCTACCCGGGGGGGAGCTGTTTTTT
TRBD1,TRBJ1-2,.,TRBV27,CASSTGAAGQGYTF,TGTGCCAGCAGTACAGGGGCGGCAGGGCAAGGCTACACCTTC
.,TRBJ2-3,.,TRBV11-3,CASSLGGNNPSTDTQYF,TGTGCCAGCAGCTTAGGCGGGAATAACCCTAGCACAGATACGCAGTATTTT
TRBD2,TRBJ2-3,.,TRBV6-1,CASSDTSGGHTDTQYF,TGTGCCAGCAGTGATACTAGCGGGGGACACACAGATACGCAGTATTTT
TRBD2,TRBJ2-7,.,TRBV7-2,CASSTWPSGVYEQYF,TGTGCCAGCAGCACCTGGCCTAGCGGGGTTTACGAGCAGTACTTC
.,TRBJ2-7,.,TRBV5-1,CASSLGGETYEQYF,TGCGCCAGCAGCCTAGGTGGGGAGACCTACGAGCAGTACTTC
.,TRBJ2-7,once,TRBV5-4,CASSPVRGEQYF,TGTGCCAGCAGCCCAGTGCGGGGCGAGCAGTACTTC
TRBD1,TRBJ1-3,once,TRBV10-3,CAISGTGGLGIGNTIYF,TGTGCCATCAGTGGGACAGGGGGCCTCGGTATCGGAAACACCATATATTTT
.,TRBJ1-1,.,TRBV19,CASSIEWNTEAFF,TGTGCCAGTAGTATCGAGTGGAACACTGAAGCTTTCTTT
.,TRBJ2-1,once,TRBV11-2,CASSLDQGWAAPYNEQFF,TGTGCCAGCAGCTTAGATCAGGGGTGGGCTGCCCCCTACAATGAGCAGTTCTTC
.,TRBJ1-1,few,TRBV3-1/TRBV3-2,CASSLEDRLNEAFF,TGTGCCAGCAGCCTCGAGGACAGATTAAACGAAGCTTTCTTT
TRBD1,TRBJ1-2,.,TRBV2,CASRKLRQGAHGYTF,TGTGCCAGCAGAAAGCTTCGACAGGGGGCCCATGGCTACACCTTC
.,TRBJ2-1,medium-sized,TRBV5-5,CASSLWRLSYNEQFF,TGTGCCAGCAGCTTGTGGAGGTTATCCTACAATGAGCAGTTCTTC
TRBD2,TRBJ2-7,.,TRBV3-1/TRBV3-2,CASSPETSGTYEQYF,TGTGCCAGCAGCCCTGAAACTAGCGGGACCTACGAGCAGTACTTC